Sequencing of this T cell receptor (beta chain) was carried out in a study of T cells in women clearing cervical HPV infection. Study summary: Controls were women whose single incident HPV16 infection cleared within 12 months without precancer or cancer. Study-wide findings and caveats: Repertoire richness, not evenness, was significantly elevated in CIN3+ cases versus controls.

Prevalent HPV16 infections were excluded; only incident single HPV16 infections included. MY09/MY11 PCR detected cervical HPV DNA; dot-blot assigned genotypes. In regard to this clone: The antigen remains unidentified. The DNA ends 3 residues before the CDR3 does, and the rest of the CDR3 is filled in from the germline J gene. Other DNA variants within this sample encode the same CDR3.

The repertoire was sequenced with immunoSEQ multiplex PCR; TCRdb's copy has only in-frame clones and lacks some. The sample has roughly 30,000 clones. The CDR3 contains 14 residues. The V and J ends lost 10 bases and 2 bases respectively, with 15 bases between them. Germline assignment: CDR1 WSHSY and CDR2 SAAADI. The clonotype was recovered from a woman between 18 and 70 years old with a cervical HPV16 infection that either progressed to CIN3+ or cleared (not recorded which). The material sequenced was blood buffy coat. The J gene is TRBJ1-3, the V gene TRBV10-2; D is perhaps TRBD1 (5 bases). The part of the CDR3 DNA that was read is TGCGCCAACAAGAGGGGTTCTCCTGGAAACACC. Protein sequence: CANKRGSPGNT. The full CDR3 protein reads CANKRGSPGNTIYF.